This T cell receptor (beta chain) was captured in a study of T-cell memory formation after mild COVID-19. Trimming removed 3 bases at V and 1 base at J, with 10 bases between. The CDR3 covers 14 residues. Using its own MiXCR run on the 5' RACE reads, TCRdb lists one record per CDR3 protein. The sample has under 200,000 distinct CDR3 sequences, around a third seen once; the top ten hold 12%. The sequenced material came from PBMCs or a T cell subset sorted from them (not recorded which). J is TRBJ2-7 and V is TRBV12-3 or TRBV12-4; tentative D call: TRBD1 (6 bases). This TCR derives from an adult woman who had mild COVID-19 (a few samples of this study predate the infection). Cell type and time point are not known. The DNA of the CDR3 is TGTGCCAGCAGTTTTGACAGGCCTTCCTACGAGCAGTACTTC. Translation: CASSFDRPSYEQYF.